The rows below give T cell receptor beta chains drawn from one sample of a study of T cell responses to AZD1222 COVID-19 vaccine. Method: immunoSEQ multiplex PCR; TCRdb's copy keeps in-frame clones and lacks some. This sample carries about 75,000 clones, more than 75% of them seen once, and the ten largest clones take roughly 18%. The sample was peripheral blood, taken 28 days after the second AZD1222 dose. The receptors derive from an adult who received the AZD1222 COVID-19 vaccine. CDR3s include the opening cysteine and the closing phenylalanine or tryptophan. D genes are given only for firm matches. Expanded clones get a size class; other rows say once, few or many, or leave the size out.

J: TRBJ2-2; size: -; D: TRBD2; V: TRBV7-6; DNA: TGTGCCAGCAGCTTATTGGGGACTAATAGCGGGGAGCTGTTTTTT; CDR3: CASSLLGTNSGELFF
J: TRBJ2-3; size: -; D: TRBD1; V: TRBV7-3; DNA: TGTGCCAGCAGCCCGAACCCGGGACAGGGCATGGATACGCAGTATTTT; CDR3: CASSPNPGQGMDTQYF
J: TRBJ2-7; size: once; D: -; V: TRBV23-1; DNA: TGCGCCAGCAGGCCGGGGAAGGTAGGTAACGAGCAGTACTTC; CDR3: CASRPGKVGNEQYF
J: TRBJ2-5; size: -; D: -; V: TRBV7-9; DNA: TGTGCCAGCAGCCTGAGTTACACGTCCAAGTTGGAGACCCAGTACTTC; CDR3: CASSLSYTSKLETQYF
J: TRBJ2-2; size: -; D: -; V: TRBV5-1; DNA: TGCGCCAGCAGCACTACTGGGGCCGGGGAGCTGTTTTTT; CDR3: CASSTTGAGELFF
J: TRBJ1-5; size: -; D: -; V: TRBV7-8; DNA: TGTGCCAGCAGCTTAGAAGGATTCGGAGGGCAGCCCCAGCATTTT; CDR3: CASSLEGFGGQPQHF
J: TRBJ2-7; size: -; D: -; V: TRBV18; DNA: TGTGCCAGCTCCCACGGCCCTGCCTACGAGCAGTACTTC; CDR3: CASSHGPAYEQYF
J: TRBJ1-6; size: -; D: -; V: TRBV19; DNA: TGTGCCAGTAGATCAGGGAGCTCCTATAATTCACCCCTCCACTTT; CDR3: CASRSGSSYNSPLHF
J: TRBJ2-3; size: -; D: -; V: TRBV7-2; DNA: TGTGCCAGCAGCCCGGAGGGGGCTCGCACAGATACGCAGTATTTT; CDR3: CASSPEGARTDTQYF
J: TRBJ2-7; size: -; D: TRBD1; V: TRBV19; DNA: TGTGCCAGTAGTCCCCAGACAGGGACAGCCTACGAGCAGTACTTC; CDR3: CASSPQTGTAYEQYF
J: TRBJ2-5; size: -; D: TRBD2; V: TRBV4-1; DNA: TGCGCCAGCAGCCCTGCCGGGACTAGACTGGGGCAAGAGACCCAGTACTTC; CDR3: CASSPAGTRLGQETQYF
J: TRBJ1-1; size: -; D: -; V: TRBV7-9; DNA: TGTGCCAGCAGCTTAGGGAGTCGAGCTTTCTTT; CDR3: CASSLGSRAFF
J: TRBJ2-7; size: -; D: TRBD2; V: TRBV5-6; DNA: TGTGCCAGCAGCTTGACTAGCGGGTCTTACGAGCAGTACTTC; CDR3: CASSLTSGSYEQYF
J: TRBJ2-3; size: -; D: TRBD2; V: TRBV5-1; DNA: TGCGCCAGCAGCCGACTAGCGGGGAGCACAGATACGCAGTATTTT; CDR3: CASSRLAGSTDTQYF
J: TRBJ2-2; size: -; D: -; V: TRBV11-2; DNA: TGTGCCAGCAGCTCGGAACTCTTGATGGACACCGGGGAGCTGTTTTTT; CDR3: CASSSELLMDTGELFF
J: TRBJ1-2; size: -; D: TRBD1; V: TRBV9; DNA: TGTGCCAGCAGCGGAAACAGGGGACAAGCTAACTATGGCTACACCTTC; CDR3: CASSGNRGQANYGYTF
J: TRBJ2-5; size: -; D: TRBD2; V: TRBV12-5; DNA: TGTGCTAGTGGTTCTCTACTAGCGGGTGGGCAAGAGACCCAGTACTTC; CDR3: CASGSLLAGGQETQYF
J: TRBJ1-3; size: once; D: -; V: TRBV19; DNA: TGTGCCAGTAGTACCATAGGGCTGTCAAACACCATATATTTT; CDR3: CASSTIGLSNTIYF
J: TRBJ1-1; size: -; D: -; V: TRBV30; DNA: TGTGCCTGGAGTGGAGGGCCTTTGGGGGACACTGAAGCTTTCTTT; CDR3: CAWSGGPLGDTEAFF
J: TRBJ1-6; size: -; D: -; V: TRBV12-3/TRBV12-4; DNA: TGTGCCAGCAGTTACAGGGAGGGTTGGACCCTCCACTTT; CDR3: CASSYREGWTLHF
J: TRBJ2-5; size: -; D: TRBD2; V: TRBV2; DNA: TGTGCCAGCAAGGGGACTAGCGGGACCCAAGAGACCCAGTACTTC; CDR3: CASKGTSGTQETQYF
J: TRBJ1-6; size: -; D: -; V: TRBV30; DNA: TGTGCCTGGAGGGGCGCTAATTCACCCCTCCACTTT; CDR3: CAWRGANSPLHF
J: TRBJ1-2; size: -; D: -; V: TRBV28; DNA: TGTGCCAGCAGTTCCTACACGGGTAGCTATGGCTACACCTTC; CDR3: CASSSYTGSYGYTF
J: TRBJ1-3; size: -; D: -; V: TRBV30; DNA: TGTGCCTGGAGTTTGGGCAGGGGTGGAAACACCATATATTTT; CDR3: CAWSLGRGGNTIYF
J: TRBJ1-5; size: -; D: TRBD1; V: TRBV11-3; DNA: TGTGCCAGCAGCTTAGTTTTGTTGGCGGGACAGTGTAGCAATCAGCCCCAGCATTTT; CDR3: CASSLVLLAGQCSNQPQHF
J: TRBJ1-5; size: once; D: -; V: TRBV7-2; DNA: TGTGCCAGCAGGGAGGGTTACTCCAATCAGCCCCAGCATTTT; CDR3: CASREGYSNQPQHF
J: TRBJ2-2; size: -; D: -; V: TRBV18; DNA: TGTGCCAGCTCACCTGCAGGAACGAACACCGGGGAGCTGTTTTTT; CDR3: CASSPAGTNTGELFF
J: TRBJ1-5; size: -; D: -; V: TRBV12-3/TRBV12-4; DNA: TGTGCCAGCAACTTGGGGGGAACTCAGCCCCAGCATTTT; CDR3: CASNLGGTQPQHF
J: TRBJ1-2; size: -; D: -; V: TRBV9; DNA: TGTGCCAGCAGCGTAGCGGATATTGGAGGCTACACCTTC; CDR3: CASSVADIGGYTF
J: TRBJ2-3; size: -; D: -; V: TRBV7-9; DNA: TGTGCCAGCAGCTTAGCTCTGCGGGGTACTCGCACAGATACGCAGTATTTT; CDR3: CASSLALRGTRTDTQYF
J: TRBJ1-6; size: -; D: -; V: TRBV7-8; DNA: TGTGCCAGCAGCCCTGGAAGCTCCTATAATTCACCCCTCCACTTT; CDR3: CASSPGSSYNSPLHF
J: TRBJ1-5; size: -; D: -; V: TRBV2; DNA: TGTGCCAGCAGTGGGTCTAATAGCAATCAGCCCCAGCATTTT; CDR3: CASSGSNSNQPQHF
J: TRBJ2-3; size: -; D: -; V: TRBV4-3; DNA: TGCGCCAGCAGCCAAGATTCACAGGGCGGTGGAGATACGCAGTATTTT; CDR3: CASSQDSQGGGDTQYF
J: TRBJ1-1; size: -; D: TRBD1; V: TRBV6-5; DNA: TGTGCCAGCCTGGGACAGCTGAACACTGAAGCTTTCTTT; CDR3: CASLGQLNTEAFF
J: TRBJ2-5; size: -; D: -; V: TRBV7-8; DNA: TGTGCCAGCAGCTTAGAGGTGATGAGCGGAGAGACCCAGTACTTC; CDR3: CASSLEVMSGETQYF
J: TRBJ1-2; size: -; D: -; V: TRBV5-1; DNA: TGCGCCAGCAGCCCTGGAGGGGGGAACTATGGCTACACCTTC; CDR3: CASSPGGGNYGYTF
J: TRBJ2-2; size: -; D: TRBD1; V: TRBV9; DNA: TGTGCCAGCAGCGTCCGGCCAGCTGGGACAGGGGGCACCGGGGAGCTGTTTTTT; CDR3: CASSVRPAGTGGTGELFF
J: TRBJ2-5; size: -; D: TRBD2; V: TRBV11-2; DNA: TGTGCCAGCAGCTTGGGGACTAGCGGGGATCAAGAGACCCAGTACTTC; CDR3: CASSLGTSGDQETQYF
J: TRBJ1-2; size: -; D: TRBD1; V: TRBV5-1; DNA: TGCGCCAGCAGCGCCGGACAGGAAATTAATGGCTACACCTTC; CDR3: CASSAGQEINGYTF
J: TRBJ1-6; size: few; D: -; V: TRBV11-2; DNA: TGTGCCAGCAGCTACCAAGACGTCTTACGTTCACCCCTCCACTTT; CDR3: CASSYQDVLRSPLHF
J: TRBJ2-7; size: -; D: -; V: TRBV4-1; DNA: TGCGCCAGCAGCCAAGACCCCGGGCAGGGGTGGGGCGAGCAGTACTTC; CDR3: CASSQDPGQGWGEQYF
J: TRBJ1-2; size: -; D: -; V: TRBV7-2; DNA: TGTGCCAGCAGCCACGACAGGTCCCCTAACTATGGCTACACCTTC; CDR3: CASSHDRSPNYGYTF
J: TRBJ2-2; size: -; D: -; V: TRBV7-9; DNA: TGTGCCAGCAGCTTACACAGGGAATTGGGGAACACCGGGGAGCTGTTTTTT; CDR3: CASSLHRELGNTGELFF
J: TRBJ1-3; size: -; D: -; V: TRBV10-3; DNA: TGTGCCATCAGAGACACCCCCTCTGGAAACACCATATATTTT; CDR3: CAIRDTPSGNTIYF
J: TRBJ2-7; size: -; D: -; V: TRBV11-2; DNA: TGTGCCAGCAGCTTAGTGGGTCCTAGAGAGCAGTACTTC; CDR3: CASSLVGPREQYF
J: TRBJ1-5; size: -; D: -; V: TRBV5-1; DNA: TGCGCCAGCAGCTTGGATGGGGGGGGCGGCAATCAGCCCCAGCATTTT; CDR3: CASSLDGGGGNQPQHF
J: TRBJ2-7; size: -; D: -; V: TRBV28; DNA: TGTGCCAGCAGAGTCGGCAATCCCTACGAGCAGTACTTC; CDR3: CASRVGNPYEQYF
J: TRBJ1-4; size: -; D: TRBD1; V: TRBV27; DNA: TGTGCCAGCAGGGTGACAGGGGATCTGGAAAAACTGTTTTTT; CDR3: CASRVTGDLEKLFF
J: TRBJ1-2; size: -; D: TRBD1; V: TRBV18; DNA: TGTGCCAGCTCACCCCGACAGGGGGCCGATGGCTACACCTTC; CDR3: CASSPRQGADGYTF